A selection of T cell receptor beta chains follows, all from one sample in a study of beta chain features in type 1 diabetes. Repertoires were generated with immunoSEQ multiplex PCR, while TCRdb's copy carries only in-frame clones and drops some. The sample lists some 270,000 clones, 13% to 15% occurring once. Material: naive CD4+ T cells from blood. The origin of the receptors is a woman aged 40-49 years in good health. The CDR3 runs from the conserved cysteine through the conserved F or W.

TRBV4-2	TRBJ1-1	CASSQDRDTEAFF
TRBV5-1	TRBJ2-6	CASSPYSGANVLTF
TRBV6-1	TRBJ1-2	CASSEVTATNYGYTF
TRBV23-1	TRBJ2-5	CASRNREQETQYF
TRBV27	TRBJ1-6	CASSLGDRENSPLHF
TRBV19	TRBJ2-5	CASSRSEQETQYF
TRBV5-4	TRBJ2-2	CASSLNRGGNTGELFF
TRBV5-1	TRBJ1-2	CASSLAGQGSYGYTF
TRBV19	TRBJ1-1	CASSKAGQGTEAFF
TRBV23-1	TRBJ2-7	CASSQSIEGDSCSYEQYF
TRBV5-1	TRBJ2-7	CASSLRGLGDEQYF
TRBV7-2	TRBJ2-1	CASSKGTAAYNEQFF
TRBV6-1	TRBJ2-7	CASRPVGGRYEQYF
TRBV7-9	TRBJ1-1	CASSLEVGGAEAFF
TRBV6-5	TRBJ2-3	CASKNRGLMGTQYF
TRBV19	TRBJ1-6	CASSIDRQFGSPLHF
TRBV2	TRBJ2-5	CASSKDLQETQYF
TRBV7-6	TRBJ2-2	CASSLAPSGGGLNTGELFF
TRBV7-6	TRBJ1-1	CASSLGSGAALSEAFF
TRBV6-5	TRBJ1-1	CASGPEMNTEAFF
TRBV9	TRBJ1-5	CASSVGAGGEHQPQHF
TRBV5-1	TRBJ2-5	CASSFGTSGGRETQYF
TRBV7-9	TRBJ2-4	CASSEGQGAKNIQYF
TRBV29-1	TRBJ2-7	CSVEGRGTYEQYF
TRBV6-5	TRBJ2-3	CASTPRGTDTQYF
TRBV5-1	TRBJ2-2	CASAGPGTGKSTGELFF
TRBV5-4	TRBJ2-3	CASSPAGGVVDTQYF
TRBV19	TRBJ2-1	CASTVLGHYNEQFF
TRBV6-1	TRBJ2-2	CASRTGWTNTGELFF
TRBV18	TRBJ2-7	CASSRRVDGDEQYF
TRBV7-9	TRBJ1-5	CASSLAGGQGQPQHF
TRBV4-1	TRBJ1-1	CASSQDARGLNTEAFF
TRBV11-2	TRBJ1-3	CASSQTRSYTIYF
TRBV23-1	TRBJ2-3	CAREPASGGGEDTQYF
TRBV27	TRBJ1-1	CASSAQGGSSNTEAFF
TRBV13	TRBJ1-3	CASSFRSGRSGNTIYF
TRBV18	TRBJ2-3	CASSPLNQVGDTQYF
TRBV6-4	TRBJ2-3	CASSEGGGDTQYF
TRBV4-2	TRBJ2-7	CASSQERVYYEQYF
TRBV2	TRBJ1-1	CASREPGQGTTEAFF
TRBV5-1	TRBJ2-6	CASSPATGGGANVLTF
TRBV7-2	TRBJ2-3	CASSLSWTGGLDTQYF
TRBV29-1	TRBJ2-7	CSVEDPKPGTGQNEQYF
TRBV5-1	TRBJ2-1	CASSSTWLNEQFF
TRBV5-1	TRBJ1-4	CASSLAGGEKLFF
TRBV2	TRBJ1-4	CASRGTLNEKLFF
TRBV11-3	TRBJ2-1	CASSLGDRDNNEQFF
TRBV5-4	TRBJ2-5	CASSSGTGAGQETQYF
TRBV5-1	TRBJ2-5	CASSLGGTEETQYF
TRBV5-4	TRBJ1-1	CASSAGGLSTEAFF
TRBV2	TRBJ1-5	CASEYGSNQPQHF
TRBV5-1	TRBJ1-1	CASSWGGGLTEAFF
TRBV4-1	TRBJ2-3	CASSQGASGGATDTQYF